This T cell receptor (beta chain) emerged from a study of T cell responses to AZD1222 COVID-19 vaccine. Here immunoSEQ multiplex PCR was the method, and the copy in TCRdb shows in-frame clones only, minus some. The sample lists 140,000 or so clones, more than 75% occurring once. General study results and limits: The study identified only a handful of AZD1222 recipients as seropositive at baseline.

Trimming took 1 base from V and 5 from J, leaving 8 bases between them. This CDR3 comprises 13 residues. Germline loops: CDR1 SNHLY, CDR2 FYNNEI. For this clone: Its antigen is as yet unknown.

The rearrangement links TRBV2 to TRBJ1-1, with D perhaps matching TRBD1 (6 bases). Material: peripheral blood, obtained 28 days after the second AZD1222 dose. This sequence was found in an adult who received the AZD1222 COVID-19 vaccine. CDR3: CASSEEGQTEAFF. As DNA, the CDR3 is TGTGCCAGCAGTGAAGAGGGACAAACTGAAGCTTTCTTT.